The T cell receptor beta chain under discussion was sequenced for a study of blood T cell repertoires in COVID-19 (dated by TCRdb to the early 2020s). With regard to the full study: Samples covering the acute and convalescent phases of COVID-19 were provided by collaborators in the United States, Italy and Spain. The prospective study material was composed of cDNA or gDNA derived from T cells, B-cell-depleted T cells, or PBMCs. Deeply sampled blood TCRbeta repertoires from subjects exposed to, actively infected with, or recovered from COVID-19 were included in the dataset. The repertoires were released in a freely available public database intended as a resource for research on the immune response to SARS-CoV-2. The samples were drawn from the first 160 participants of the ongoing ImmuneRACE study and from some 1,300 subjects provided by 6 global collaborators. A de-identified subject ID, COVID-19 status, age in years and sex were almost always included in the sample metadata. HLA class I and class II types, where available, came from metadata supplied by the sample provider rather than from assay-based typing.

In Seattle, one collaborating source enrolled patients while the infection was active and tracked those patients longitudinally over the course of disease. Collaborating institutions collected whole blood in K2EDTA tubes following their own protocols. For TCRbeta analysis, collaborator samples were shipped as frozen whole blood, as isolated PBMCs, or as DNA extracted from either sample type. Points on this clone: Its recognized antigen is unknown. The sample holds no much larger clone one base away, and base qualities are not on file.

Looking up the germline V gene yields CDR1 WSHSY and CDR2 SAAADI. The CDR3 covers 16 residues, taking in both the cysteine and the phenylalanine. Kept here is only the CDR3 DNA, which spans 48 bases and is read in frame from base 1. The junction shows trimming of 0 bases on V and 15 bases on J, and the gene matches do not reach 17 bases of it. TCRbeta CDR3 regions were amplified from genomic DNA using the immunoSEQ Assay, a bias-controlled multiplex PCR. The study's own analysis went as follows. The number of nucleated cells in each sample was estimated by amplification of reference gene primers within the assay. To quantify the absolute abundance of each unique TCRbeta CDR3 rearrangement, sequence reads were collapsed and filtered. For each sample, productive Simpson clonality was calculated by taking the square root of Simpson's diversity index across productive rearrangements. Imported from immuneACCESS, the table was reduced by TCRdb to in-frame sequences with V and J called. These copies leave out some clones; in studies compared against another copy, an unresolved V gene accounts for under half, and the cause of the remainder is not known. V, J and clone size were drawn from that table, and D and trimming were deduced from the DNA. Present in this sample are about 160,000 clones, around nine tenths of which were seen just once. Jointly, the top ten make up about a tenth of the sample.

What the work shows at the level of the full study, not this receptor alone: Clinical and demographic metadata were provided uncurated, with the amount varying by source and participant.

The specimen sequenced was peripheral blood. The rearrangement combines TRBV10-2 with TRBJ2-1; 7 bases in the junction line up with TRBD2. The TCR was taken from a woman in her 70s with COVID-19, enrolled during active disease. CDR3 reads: CASSESTGFERGTGFF. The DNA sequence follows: TGCGCCAGCAGTGAGTCGACCGGATTTGAGCGGGGAACGGGGTTCTTC.